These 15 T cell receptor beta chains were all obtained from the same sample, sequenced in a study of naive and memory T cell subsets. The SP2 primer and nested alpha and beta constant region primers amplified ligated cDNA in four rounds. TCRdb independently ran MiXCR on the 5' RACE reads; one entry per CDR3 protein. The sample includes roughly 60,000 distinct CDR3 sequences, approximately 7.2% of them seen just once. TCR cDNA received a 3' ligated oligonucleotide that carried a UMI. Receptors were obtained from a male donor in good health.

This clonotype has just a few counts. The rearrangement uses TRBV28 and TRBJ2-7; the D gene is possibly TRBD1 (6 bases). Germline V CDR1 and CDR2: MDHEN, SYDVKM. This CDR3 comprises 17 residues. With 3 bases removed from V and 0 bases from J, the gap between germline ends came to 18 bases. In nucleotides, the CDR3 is TGTGCCAGCAGTTTCCCACTCCGGGACACCAGCTCCTACGAGCAGTACTTC. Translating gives CASSFPLRDTSSYEQYF.

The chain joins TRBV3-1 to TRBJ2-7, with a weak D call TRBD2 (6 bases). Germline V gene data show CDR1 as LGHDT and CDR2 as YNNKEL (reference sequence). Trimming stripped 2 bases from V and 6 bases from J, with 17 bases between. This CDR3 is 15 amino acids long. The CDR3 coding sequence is TGTGCCAGCAGCCAACTTAGGGCCGGGACTCGCGAGCAGTACTTC. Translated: CASSQLRAGTREQYF.

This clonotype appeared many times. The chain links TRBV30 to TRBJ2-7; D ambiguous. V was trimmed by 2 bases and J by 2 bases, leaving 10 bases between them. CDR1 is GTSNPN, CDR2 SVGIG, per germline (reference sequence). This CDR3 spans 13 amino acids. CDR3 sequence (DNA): TGTGCCTGGAGTCGAGCCGGGCCCTACGAGCAGTACTTC. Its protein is CAWSRAGPYEQYF.

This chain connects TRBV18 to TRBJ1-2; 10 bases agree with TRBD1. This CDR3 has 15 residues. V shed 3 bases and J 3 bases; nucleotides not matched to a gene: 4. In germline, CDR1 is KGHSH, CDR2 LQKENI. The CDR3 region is CASSPGQGPHYGYTF. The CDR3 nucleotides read TGTGCCAGCTCACCGGGACAGGGGCCTCACTATGGCTACACCTTC. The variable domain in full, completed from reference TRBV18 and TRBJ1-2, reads NAGVMQNPRHLVRRRGQEARLRCSPMKGHSHVYWYRQLPEEGLKFMVYLQKENIIDESGMPKERFSAEFPKEGPSILRIQQVVRGDSAAYFCASSPGQGPHYGYTFGSGTRLTVV.

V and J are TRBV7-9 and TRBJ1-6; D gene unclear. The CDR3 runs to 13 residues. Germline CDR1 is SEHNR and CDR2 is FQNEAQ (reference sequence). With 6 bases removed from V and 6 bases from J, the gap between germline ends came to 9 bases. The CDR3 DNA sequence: TGTGCCAGCAGTAGCAGTAGTAATTCACCCCTCCACTTT. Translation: CASSSSSNSPLHF. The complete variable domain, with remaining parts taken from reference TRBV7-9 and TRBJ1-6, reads DTGVSQNPRHKITKRGQNVTFRCDPISEHNRLYWYRQTLGQGPEFLTYFQNEAQLEKSRLLSDRFSAERPKGSFSTLEIQRTEQGDSAMYLCASSSSSNSPLHFGNGTRLTVT.

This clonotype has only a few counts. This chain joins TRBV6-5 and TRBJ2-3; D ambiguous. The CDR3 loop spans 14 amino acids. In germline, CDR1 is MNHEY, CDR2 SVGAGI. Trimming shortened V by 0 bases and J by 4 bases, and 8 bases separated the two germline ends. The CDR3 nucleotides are TGTGCCAGCAGTTACTCTGCTAGTTCAGATACGCAGTATTTT. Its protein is CASSYSASSDTQYF.

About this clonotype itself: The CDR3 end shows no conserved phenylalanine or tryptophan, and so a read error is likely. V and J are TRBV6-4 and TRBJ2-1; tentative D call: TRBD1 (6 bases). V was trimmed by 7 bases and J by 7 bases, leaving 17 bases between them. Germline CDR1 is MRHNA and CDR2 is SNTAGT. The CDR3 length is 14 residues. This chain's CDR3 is CASKGEAVGNEQFL. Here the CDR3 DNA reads TGTGCCAGCAAGGGGGAAGCCGTTGGAAATGAGCAGTTCTTA.

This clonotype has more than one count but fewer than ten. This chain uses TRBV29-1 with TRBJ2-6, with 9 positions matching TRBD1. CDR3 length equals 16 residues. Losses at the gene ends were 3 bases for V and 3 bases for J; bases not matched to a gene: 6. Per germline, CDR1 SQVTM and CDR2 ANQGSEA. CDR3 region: CSVEGQGLSGANVLTF. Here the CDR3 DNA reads TGCAGCGTTGAGGGACAGGGACTCAGTGGGGCCAACGTCCTGACTTTC.

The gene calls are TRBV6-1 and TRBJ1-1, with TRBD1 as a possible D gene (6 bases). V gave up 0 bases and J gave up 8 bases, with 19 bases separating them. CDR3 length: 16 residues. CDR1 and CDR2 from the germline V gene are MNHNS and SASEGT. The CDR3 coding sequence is TGTGCCAGCAGTGAAGCGCTTGTTGGGGGGGGCGCGGAAGCTTTCTTT. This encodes CASSEALVGGGAEAFF.

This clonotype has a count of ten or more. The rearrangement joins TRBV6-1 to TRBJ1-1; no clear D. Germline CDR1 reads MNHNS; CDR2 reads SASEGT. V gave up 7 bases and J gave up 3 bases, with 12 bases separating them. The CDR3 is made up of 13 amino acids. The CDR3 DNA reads TGTGCCAGCACTACACACTGGGACACTGAAGCTTTCTTT. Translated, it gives CASTTHWDTEAFF.

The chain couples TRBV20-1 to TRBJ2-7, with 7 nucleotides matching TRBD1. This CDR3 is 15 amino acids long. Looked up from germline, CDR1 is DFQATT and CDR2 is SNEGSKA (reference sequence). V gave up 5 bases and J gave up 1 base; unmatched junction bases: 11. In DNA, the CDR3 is TGCAGTGCTTTACCCCATGGACAGGTATCCTACGAGCAGTACTTC. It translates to CSALPHGQVSYEQYF.

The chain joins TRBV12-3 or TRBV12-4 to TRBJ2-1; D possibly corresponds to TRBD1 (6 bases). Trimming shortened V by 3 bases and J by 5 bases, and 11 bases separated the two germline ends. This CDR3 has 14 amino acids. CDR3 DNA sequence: TGTGCCAGCAGTTTCATTGCAGGGGACAATGAGCAGTTCTTC. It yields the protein CASSFIAGDNEQFF.

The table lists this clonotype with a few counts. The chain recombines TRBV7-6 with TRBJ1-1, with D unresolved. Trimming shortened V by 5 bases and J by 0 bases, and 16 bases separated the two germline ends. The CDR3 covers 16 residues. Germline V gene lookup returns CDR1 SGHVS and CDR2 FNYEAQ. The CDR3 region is CASSPGEGSMNTEAFF. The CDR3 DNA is TGTGCCAGCAGCCCCGGAGAGGGATCTATGAACACTGAAGCTTTCTTT.

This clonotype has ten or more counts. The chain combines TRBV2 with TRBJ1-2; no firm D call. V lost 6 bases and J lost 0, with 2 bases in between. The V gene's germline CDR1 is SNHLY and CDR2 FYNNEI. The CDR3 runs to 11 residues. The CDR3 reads CASSANYGYTF. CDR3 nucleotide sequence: TGTGCCAGCAGCGCTAACTATGGCTACACCTTC.

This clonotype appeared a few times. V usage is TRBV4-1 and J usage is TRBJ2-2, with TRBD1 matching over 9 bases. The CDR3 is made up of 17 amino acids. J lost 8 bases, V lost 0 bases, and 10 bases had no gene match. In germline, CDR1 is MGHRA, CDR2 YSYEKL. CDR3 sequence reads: CASSQESLAGTGGELFF. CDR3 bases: TGCGCCAGCAGCCAAGAATCCCTGGCCGGGACAGGGGGGGAGCTGTTTTTT.